Below are 18 T cell receptor beta chains sequenced from a single sample in a study of blood T cell repertoires in COVID-19. Some clones are missing from TCRdb's copy, which holds only in-frame ones; the method was immunoSEQ multiplex PCR. The sample lists about 110,000 clones, about three quarters occurring once. Material for sequencing was peripheral blood. The receptors originated from a man in his 70s with acute or convalescent COVID-19.

The chain uses TRBV7-3 and TRBJ2-3, with D unclear. The V gene's germline CDR1 is SGHTA and CDR2 FQGTGA. The V end lost 6 bases, the J end lost 6 bases, and 13 bases lay between the germline ends. The CDR3 consists of 13 residues. CDR3 residues: CASRSAVGDTQYF. As DNA, the CDR3 is TGTGCCAGCAGATCCGCGGTTGGGGATACGCAGTATTTT.

Here the CDR3 DNA reads TGTGCCAGTAGTATCGAAGGAGCGGGGGGTTACAATGAGCAGTTCTTC. Protein product: CASSIEGAGGYNEQFF. The chain joins TRBV19 to TRBJ2-1; 9 bases are a match to TRBD2. Unmatched junction bases numbered 7, after V lost 3 bases and J lost 4 bases. The CDR3 spans 16 residues. Germline-derived CDR1 and CDR2 are LNHDA and SQIVND (reference sequence).

The CDR3 region is CASSLEGGVSYNEQFF. The CDR3 coding sequence is TGCGCCAGCAGCTTGGAGGGCGGGGTATCCTACAATGAGCAGTTCTTC. The rearrangement links TRBV5-1 to TRBJ2-1; a weak D match, TRBD2 (6 bases). Trimming took 0 bases from V and 1 from J, leaving 11 bases between them. The CDR3 spans 16 residues. CDR1 and CDR2 from the germline V gene are SGHRS and YFSETQ. Combining the CDR3 with reference TRBV5-1 and TRBJ2-1 gives the whole variable domain KAGVTQTPRYLIKTRGQQVTLSCSPISGHRSVSWYQQTPGQGLQFLFEYFSETQRNKGNFPGRFSGRQFSNSRSEMNVSTLELGDSALYLCASSLEGGVSYNEQFFGPGTRLTVL.

The CDR3 loop is CASSGSGYEQFF. In DNA, the CDR3 is TGTGCCAGCAGCGGCTCGGGATATGAGCAGTTCTTC. The V call is TRBV11-3, the J call TRBJ2-1; D might be TRBD2 (5 bases). The CDR3 spans 12 residues. Trimming took 5 bases from V and 8 from J, leaving 10 bases between them. Per the germline V gene, CDR1 is SGHNT and CDR2 is YENEEA.

The chain couples TRBV19 to TRBJ2-2, with 9 bases identical to TRBD2. Germline CDR1 LNHDA, CDR2 SQIVND (reference sequence). Trimming cost V 3 bases and J 5 bases; bases outside gene matches: 4. The CDR3 sequence is 15 residues long. CDR3 residues: CASSIGGGATGELFF. For the CDR3, the DNA is TGTGCCAGTAGTATTGGCGGGGGGGCAACCGGGGAGCTGTTTTTT.

This chain joins TRBV11-3 and TRBJ2-1; D perhaps matches TRBD2 (6 bases). This CDR3 is 16 amino acids long. CDR1 is SGHNT, CDR2 YENEEA, per germline. Trimming took 6 bases from V and 0 from J, leaving 15 bases between them. For the CDR3, the DNA is TGTGCCAGCAGTCGGGGGAAACCGAGCTCCTACAATGAGCAGTTCTTC. Translation: CASSRGKPSSYNEQFF.

V and J are TRBV18 and TRBJ1-5; TRBD1 matches at 8 bases. The CDR3 contains 15 residues. V trimming: 2 bases; J trimming: 4 bases; junction bases outside the gene matches: 4. Looked up from germline, CDR1 is KGHSH and CDR2 is LQKENI. CDR3 region: CASSPGQGVNQPQHF. The CDR3 DNA sequence: TGTGCCAGCTCACCAGGACAGGGTGTGAATCAGCCCCAGCATTTT. The whole variable domain, remainder taken from reference TRBV18 and TRBJ1-5, is NAGVMQNPRHLVRRRGQEARLRCSPMKGHSHVYWYRQLPEEGLKFMVYLQKENIIDESGMPKERFSAEFPKEGPSILRIQQVVRGDSAAYFCASSPGQGVNQPQHFGDGTRLSIL.

This clone was seen just once. V gene TRBV5-4 combines with J gene TRBJ2-1; TRBD1 aligns across 10 bases. Trimming removed 0 bases from V and 7 bases from J; junction bases left unmatched: 10. This CDR3 spans 17 amino acids. CDR1 is SGHNT and CDR2 is YYREEE in the germline V gene (reference sequence). The CDR3 reads CASSLGGGQGSMNEQFF. The CDR3 nucleotides read TGTGCCAGCAGCTTGGGAGGGGGACAGGGGTCAATGAATGAGCAGTTCTTC.

V is TRBV6-5 and J is TRBJ2-7, with D unresolved. The germline V gene has CDR1 MNHEY and CDR2 SVGAGI. Trimming removed 4 bases from V and 2 bases from J, with 18 bases in between. The CDR3 spans 16 residues. This CDR3 is CASSSYFGDRAYEQYF. As DNA, the CDR3 is TGTGCCAGCAGTTCCTACTTCGGAGACCGAGCCTACGAGCAGTACTTC.

The chain combines TRBV5-6 with TRBJ1-3; no clear D gene. CDR1 SGHDT and CDR2 YYEEEE come from the germline V gene. This CDR3 has 14 amino acids. V lost 4 bases, J lost 9 bases, and 17 bases lay in between. The CDR3 DNA reads as TGTGCCAGCAGCCTGCGGAGGATAAAGGGCACCATATATTTT. Translation: CASSLRRIKGTIYF.

The V call is TRBV2, the J call TRBJ2-7; TRBD1 aligns across 9 bases. V lost 5 bases, J lost 3 bases, and 8 bases stayed unmatched. Germline V gene sequence: CDR1 SNHLY, CDR2 FYNNEI. The CDR3 contains 15 residues. CDR3 DNA sequence: TGTGCCAGCAGTCCCGGACAGGGGAAACTCTACGAGCAGTACTTC. Its translation: CASSPGQGKLYEQYF.

V usage is TRBV10-3 and J usage is TRBJ2-1, with D unclear. Between the trimmed V and J ends, which lost 0 bases and 6 bases, there was a span of 6 bases. The CDR3 consists of 13 residues. Germline V CDR1 and CDR2: ENHRY, SYGVKD. CDR3 region: CAISESSSNEQFF. The CDR3, as DNA: TGTGCCATCAGTGAGTCTTCTAGCAATGAGCAGTTCTTC.

The rearrangement uses TRBV29-1 and TRBJ1-3; D gene ambiguous. The CDR3 length is 13 residues. CDR1 and CDR2 from the germline V gene are SQVTM and ANQGSEA. The germline V and J ends were trimmed by 4 bases and 0 bases, with 7 bases remaining between them. Written as DNA, the CDR3 is TGCAGCGTTGCAGTTGGCTCTGGAAACACCATATATTTT. Its protein product is CSVAVGSGNTIYF.

The rearrangement joins TRBV21-1 to TRBJ2-7; TRBD1, the D gene given by the table, was not confirmed from the DNA. TRBV21-1 is designated a pseudogene. The CDR3 spans 16 residues. CDR3 residues: CASSKAGVLGTYEQYF. CDR3 nucleotide sequence: TGTGCCAGCAGCAAAGCAGGGGTCCTGGGGACATACGAGCAGTACTTC.

This clone showed up just once. This chain uses TRBV6-2 or TRBV6-3 with TRBJ2-2; the match to TRBD1 covers 8 bases. Germline assignment: CDR1 MNHEY and CDR2 SVGEGT. The length of the CDR3 is 15 residues. V lost 5 bases to trimming and J lost 5 bases; unmatched junction nucleotides: 7. In nucleotides, the CDR3 is TGTGCCAGCAGTACCCCAGGGGGCGGTACCGGGGAGCTGTTTTTT. It yields the protein CASSTPGGGTGELFF.

This chain links TRBV6-6 with TRBJ2-5; D is ambiguous. Germline CDR1 reads MNHNY; CDR2 reads SVGAGI (reference sequence). The germline V and J ends were trimmed by 7 bases and 5 bases, with 14 bases remaining between them. The CDR3 has 13 amino acids. CDR3: CASIDTRWETQYF. The CDR3 DNA follows: TGTGCCAGCATAGACACTCGTTGGGAGACCCAGTACTTC.

This chain uses TRBV4-1 with TRBJ1-2; possibly TRBD1 for D (5 bases). Between the trimmed V and J ends, which lost 0 bases and 5 bases, there was a span of 13 bases. The CDR3 covers 15 residues. Germline CDR1 and CDR2: MGHRA and YSYEKL. The CDR3 spells CASSQDRWGEYGYTF. The CDR3 bases are TGCGCCAGCAGCCAAGATCGATGGGGCGAGTATGGCTACACCTTC.

This chain links TRBV4-1 with TRBJ1-2; D is unresolved. Between the trimmed V and J ends, which lost 0 bases and 4 bases, there was a span of 15 bases. Germline V gene sequence: CDR1 MGHRA, CDR2 YSYEKL. The length of the CDR3 is 16 residues. As DNA, the CDR3 is TGCGCCAGCAGCCAAGAAGAGGGTTGGGATCCCTATGGCTACACCTTC. This sequence encodes CASSQEEGWDPYGYTF.